This T cell receptor (beta chain) comes out of a study of T cells in Graves' hyperthyroidism and ophthalmopathy. In the study overall: Upon initial diagnosis and before any treatment, peripheral blood was collected.

Amplification of TCR beta CDR3 regions was performed using RNA transcripts as template. When the TCR CDR3 underwent first-round RT-PCR, the HTBI primer set was used. MiXCR was run by TCRdb on the multiplex PCR reads, yielding one entry per CDR3 protein. The data contain about half a million distinct CDR3 sequences, less than 25% of them singletons. In germline, CDR1 is MNHEY, CDR2 SVGAGI. The V and J ends lost 2 bases and 4 bases, in that order; junction bases with no gene match: 5. This CDR3 contains 15 residues. In its sample, this clonotype was seen many times. The V and J genes are TRBV6-5 and TRBJ1-3, with 7 nucleotides matching TRBD1. The sample taken for sequencing was blood. The source is a man aged 18 to 30 with Graves' hyperthyroidism. The CDR3 sequence: CASSYQGTAGNTIYF. CDR3 DNA: TGTGCCAGCAGTTACCAGGGGACAGCGGGAAACACCATATATTTT.